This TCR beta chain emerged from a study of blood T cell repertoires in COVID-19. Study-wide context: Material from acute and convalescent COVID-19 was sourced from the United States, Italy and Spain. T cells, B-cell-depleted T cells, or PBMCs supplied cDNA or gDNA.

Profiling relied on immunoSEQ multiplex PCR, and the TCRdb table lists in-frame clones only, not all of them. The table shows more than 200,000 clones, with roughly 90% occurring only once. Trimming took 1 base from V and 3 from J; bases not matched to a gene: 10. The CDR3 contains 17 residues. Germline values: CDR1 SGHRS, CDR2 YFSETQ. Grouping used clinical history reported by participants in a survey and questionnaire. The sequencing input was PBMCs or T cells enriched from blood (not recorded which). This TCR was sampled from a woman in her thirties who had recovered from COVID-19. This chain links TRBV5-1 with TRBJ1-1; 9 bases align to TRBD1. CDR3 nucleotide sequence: TGCGCCAGCAGCTTGATATCAGGTAGGACAGGGGACACTGAAGCTTTCTTT. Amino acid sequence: CASSLISGRTGDTEAFF.